The clone carrying this TCR beta chain showed up just a few times. This CDR3 is built from 14 residues. V was clipped by 4 bases and J by 5 bases; unmatched bases: 7. Germline CDR1 is SGHRS and CDR2 is YFSETQ. In the original analysis: From reference gene primer amplification, estimates of nucleated cell counts were derived. Generated by immunoSEQ multiplex PCR, the TCRdb table keeps only in-frame clones and is missing some. The V and J calls and clone size come from that table; D and trimming were worked out from the DNA. The sample has 90,000 or so clones; approximately 87% are singletons. This specimen comes from a study of blood T cell repertoires in COVID-19. The wider study: The origin of the acute and convalescent COVID-19 samples was the United States, Italy and Spain.

The specimen sequenced was peripheral blood. The sequence was obtained from a human donor in a cohort sampled during active COVID-19. The genes are TRBV5-1 and TRBJ2-5; TRBD2 aligns across 8 bases. CDR3 DNA sequence: TGCGCCAGCAGCCCGGGACTAGGACAGGAGACCCAGTACTTC. Protein product: CASSPGLGQETQYF.